This TCR beta chain was found in a study of vaccination effects on CD4 cells after COVID-19. General study results and limits: By a late point after vaccination, infection- and vaccine-induced clones had shrunk markedly through clonal contraction. In vaccinees who were healthy, merely 1 out of 255 vaccine-induced clones cross-reacted with common cold coronaviruses. Convalescent patients were few in the study, and early post-infection timepoints were absent.

In the case of this clone: Its antigen is not known.

Germline loops: CDR1 MDHEN, CDR2 SYDVKM. This CDR3 contains 13 residues. The V and J ends lost 8 bases and 10 bases respectively, with 18 bases between them. CD4+ T cells were isolated after 10 days of culture. Participants were vaccinated with two doses of either the BNT162b2 or mRNA-1273 vaccine. Sequencing used immunoSEQ multiplex PCR; TCRdb keeps in-frame clones, though not all of them. In the table there are 70,000 or so clones, around 67% of which are singletons. The specimen comprised CD4+ T cells from PBMCs cultured without peptide, sampled after COVID-19 vaccination. This TCR was sampled from a human donor who received a COVID-19 vaccine. This rearrangement joins TRBV28 to TRBJ2-1, with D possibly matching TRBD2 (5 bases). The CDR3 loop reads CASRADRGSEQFF. CDR3 nucleotides: TGTGCCAGCCGGGCCGACCGGGGTAGCGAGCAGTTCTTC.